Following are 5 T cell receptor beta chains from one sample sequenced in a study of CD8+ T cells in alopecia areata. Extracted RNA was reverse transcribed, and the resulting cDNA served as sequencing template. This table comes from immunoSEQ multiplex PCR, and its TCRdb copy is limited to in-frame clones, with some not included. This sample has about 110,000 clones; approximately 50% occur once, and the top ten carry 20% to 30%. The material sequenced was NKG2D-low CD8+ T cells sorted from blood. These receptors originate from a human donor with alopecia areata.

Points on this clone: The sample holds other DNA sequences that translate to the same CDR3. The CDR3 DNA reads as TGCGCCAGCAGCCCACAAAACTCTGGGGCCAACGTCCTGACTTTC. This sequence encodes CASSPQNSGANVLTF. The chain combines TRBV4-1 with TRBJ2-6, with no clear D. The CDR3 loop spans 15 amino acids. The germline V gene has CDR1 MGHRA and CDR2 YSYEKL. Trimming pared 4 bases from V and 0 bases from J, leaving 7 bases between.

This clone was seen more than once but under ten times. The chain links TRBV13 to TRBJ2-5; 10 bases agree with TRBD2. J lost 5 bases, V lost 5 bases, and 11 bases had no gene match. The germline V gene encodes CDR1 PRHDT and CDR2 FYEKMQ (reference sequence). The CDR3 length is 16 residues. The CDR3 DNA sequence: TGTGCCAGCAGCCCGACTAGCGGGCCCCTAACGGAGACCCAGTACTTC. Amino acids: CASSPTSGPLTETQYF. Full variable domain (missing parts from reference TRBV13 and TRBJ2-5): AAGVIQSPRHLIKEKRETATLKCYPIPRHDTVYWYQQGPGQDPQFLISFYEKMQSDKGSIPDRFSAQQFSDYHSELNMSSLELGDSALYFCASSPTSGPLTETQYFGPGTRLLVL.

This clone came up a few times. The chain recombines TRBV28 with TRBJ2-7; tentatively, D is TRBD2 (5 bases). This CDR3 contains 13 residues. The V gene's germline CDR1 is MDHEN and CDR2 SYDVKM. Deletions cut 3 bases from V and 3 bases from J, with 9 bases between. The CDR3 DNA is TGTGCCAGCAGTTTCGAAGGAGGCTACGAGCAGTACTTC. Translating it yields CASSFEGGYEQYF.

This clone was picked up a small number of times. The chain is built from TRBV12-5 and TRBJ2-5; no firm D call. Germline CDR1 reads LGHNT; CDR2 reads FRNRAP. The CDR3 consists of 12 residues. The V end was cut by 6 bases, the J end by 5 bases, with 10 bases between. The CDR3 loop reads CASGPNRETQYF. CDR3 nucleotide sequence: TGTGCTAGTGGACCAAATAGGGAGACCCAGTACTTC.

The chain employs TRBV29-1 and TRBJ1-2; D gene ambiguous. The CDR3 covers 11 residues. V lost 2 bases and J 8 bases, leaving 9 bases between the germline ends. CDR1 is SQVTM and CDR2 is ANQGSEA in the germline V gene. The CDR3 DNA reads TGCAGCGTTGAACTACGTGGGGGCTACACCTTC. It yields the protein CSVELRGGYTF.